This T cell receptor (beta chain) was sequenced for a study of blood T cell repertoires in COVID-19 (TCRdb year 2020). Study-wide context: Collaborator samples came from the United States, Italy and Spain and covered acute and convalescent phases of COVID-19. Deeply sampled blood TCRbeta repertoires from subjects exposed to, actively infected with, or recovered from COVID-19 were included in the dataset. Samples came from the ongoing ImmuneRACE study (first 160 participants) plus 1,254 subjects from 6 global collaborators. The prospective study material was composed of cDNA or gDNA derived from T cells, B-cell-depleted T cells, or PBMCs. The repertoires were released in a freely available public database meant as a resource for research on the immune response to SARS-CoV-2. Sample metadata almost always included a de-identified subject ID, COVID-19 status, age in years and sex. HLA class I and class II types, where available, came from metadata supplied by the sample provider rather than from assay-based typing.

What the work shows at the level of the full study, not this receptor alone: How much clinical and demographic metadata was included differed by source and by participant, and the metadata was provided uncurated.

The immunoSEQ Assay, a bias-controlled multiplex PCR, was used to amplify TCRbeta CDR3 regions from genomic DNA. Concerning the study's data processing: Nucleated cell counts per sample were estimated from amplification of reference gene primers within the assay. Sequence reads were collapsed and filtered to measure the absolute abundance of every unique TCRbeta CDR3 rearrangement. Productive Simpson clonality was computed per sample as the square root of Simpson's diversity index over productive rearrangements. Imported from immuneACCESS, the table was reduced by TCRdb to in-frame sequences with V and J called. These copies leave out some clones; in studies compared against another copy, an unresolved V gene accounts for under half, and the cause of the remainder is not known. From that table come the V and J calls and clone size; the DNA was used to work out D and trimming. The sample has 150,000 to 200,000 clones on record, around four fifths of them singletons. Approximately 4.7% of the sample belongs to the ten largest clones.

The CDR3 covers 14 residues, taking in both the cysteine and the phenylalanine. Here the CDR3 DNA is all that survives: 42 bases in frame from base 1. In the germline V gene, CDR1 corresponds to LGHNA and CDR2 to YSLEER. V ends up 2 bases short and J 7 bases short, with an unmatched junction base count of 7. Participants in the prospective study were aged about 18 to 95 years, lived in more than 20 United States geographic areas, and enrolled through a virtual design. In the prospective study, participants were assigned to cohorts based on the clinical history participants reported in a screening survey and a study questionnaire. ImmuneRACE Cohort 3 recovered participants were defined by two consecutive negative NP/OP PCR tests, healthcare professional clearance, or symptom resolution. Mobile phlebotomists in the prospective study collected whole blood, serum and a nasopharyngeal or oropharyngeal swab from every participant. Prospective study participants could optionally give additional blood draws and questionnaires over an approximately two-month period. Before DNA extraction, prospective study blood samples were shipped either frozen or at room temperature.

In regard to this clone: Its antigen remains unidentified. Base quality data are lacking; no much larger clone is found one base away.

The chain was built from TRBV4-3 and TRBJ1-1, with 7 bases matching TRBD1. The TCR comes from a woman in her fifties or sixties who had recovered from COVID-19. The specimen was PBMCs or T cells enriched from blood (not recorded which). DNA sequence: TGCGCCAGCAGCCAACTCGGGGCAGGGGGTGAAGCTTTCTTT. This translates into CASSQLGAGGEAFF.